This is a list of T cell receptor beta chains from one sample in a study of cytomegalovirus exposure and HLA in healthy donors. Profiled with immunoSEQ multiplex PCR; TCRdb holds only in-frame clones, not every one. The sample includes 150,000 to 200,000 clones, roughly 65% of them seen just once. Specimen: PBMCs. Receptors originate from a man aged 18 to 29 in good health and CMV-seropositive. Both conserved end residues are part of each CDR3.

cdr3_aa v_call cdr3_length j_call
CASSLTSTQGTSTEAFF TRBV4-1 17 TRBJ1-1
CASSLSLAGTDTQYF TRBV4-2 15 TRBJ2-3
CASAYGTGVGTEAFF TRBV28 15 TRBJ1-1
CASSLESGPDTQYF TRBV5-1 14 TRBJ2-3
CASSVSAGGPTDTQYF TRBV9 16 TRBJ2-3
CASSPQRTSDEQFF TRBV11-3 14 TRBJ2-1
CASRKPGSGEKLFF TRBV7-2 14 TRBJ1-4
CAWKHTGKGNNEQFF TRBV30 15 TRBJ2-1
CASSLAGQLNTEAFF TRBV11-3 15 TRBJ1-1
CASSLVMTGGYQETQYF TRBV5-5 17 TRBJ2-5
CASSWNPQGRETQYF TRBV7-2 15 TRBJ2-5
CASRGQGAGVGANVLTF TRBV9 17 TRBJ2-6
CASSGTGSLAWGYGNQPQHF TRBV6-1 20 TRBJ1-5
CASSLGGTGTYTEAFF TRBV5-1 16 TRBJ1-1
CAWGAGGQPQHF TRBV30 12 TRBJ1-5
CASSVGVAGEGTQYF TRBV9 15 TRBJ2-5
CAWTGGLNTEAFF TRBV30 13 TRBJ1-1
CASSSTGIGRSSGNTIYF TRBV5-1 18 TRBJ1-3
CASSLGGLYGYTF TRBV28 13 TRBJ1-2
CASSPQGARTGIEQFF TRBV18 16 TRBJ2-1
CASSRLAGDRPDTQYF TRBV27 16 TRBJ2-3
CASSSRTSGTHEQFF TRBV9 15 TRBJ2-1
CASSFGSTNEKLFF TRBV28 14 TRBJ1-4
CASSLASGGAQETQYF TRBV7-2 16 TRBJ2-5
CASRTDSNQPQHF TRBV6-1 13 TRBJ1-5
CAWIPPAGGRGMNTEAFF TRBV30 18 TRBJ1-1
CASSGDGDRRANRPLHF TRBV28 17 TRBJ1-6
CASSRRQYSGNTIYF TRBV6-5 15 TRBJ1-3
CASRTSGTGMHYGYTF TRBV25-1 16 TRBJ1-2
CASTPLAVTDTQYF TRBV6-5 14 TRBJ2-3
CASSLGRGQFQETQYF TRBV5-1 16 TRBJ2-5
CASSSTANYGYTF TRBV5-4 13 TRBJ1-2
CAWSEGLLNQPQHF TRBV30 14 TRBJ1-5
CASNGRANTGELFF TRBV2 14 TRBJ2-2
CASSFRGGETQYF TRBV5-6 13 TRBJ2-5
CASSAGGPLETQYF TRBV7-6 14 TRBJ2-5
CASSLLGQGPGEQFF TRBV7-3 15 TRBJ2-1
CASSEGTSADTQYF TRBV5-1 14 TRBJ2-3
CASSLIQGRSSEKLFF TRBV2 16 TRBJ1-4
CASSVGDGELFF TRBV9 12 TRBJ2-2
CASSVDRGSSGNTIYF TRBV9 16 TRBJ1-3
CASSFSHGNTIYF TRBV27 13 TRBJ1-3
CASSPDRGSGTEAFF TRBV7-8 15 TRBJ1-1
CASSFGQGLNTEAFF TRBV5-5 15 TRBJ1-1
CASSFQGGNQPQHF TRBV5-1 14 TRBJ1-5
CASSQAWGGGGEEKLFF TRBV4-2 17 TRBJ1-4
CAARSGRAKETQYF TRBV2 14 TRBJ2-5
CASSPGDRAHTEAFF TRBV5-1 15 TRBJ1-1